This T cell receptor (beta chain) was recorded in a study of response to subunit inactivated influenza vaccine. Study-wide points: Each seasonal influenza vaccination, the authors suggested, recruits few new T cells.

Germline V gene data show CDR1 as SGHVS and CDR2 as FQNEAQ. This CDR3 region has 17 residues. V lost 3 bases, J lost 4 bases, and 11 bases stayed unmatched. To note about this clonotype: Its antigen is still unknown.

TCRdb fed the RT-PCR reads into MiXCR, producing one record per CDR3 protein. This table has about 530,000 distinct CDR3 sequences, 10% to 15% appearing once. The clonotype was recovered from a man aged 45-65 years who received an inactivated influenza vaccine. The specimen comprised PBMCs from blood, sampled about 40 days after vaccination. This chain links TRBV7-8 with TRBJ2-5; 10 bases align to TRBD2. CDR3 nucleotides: TGTGCCAGCAGCTTTGGCGCACCTAGCGGGAGAACAGAGACCCAGTACTTC. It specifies CASSFGAPSGRTETQYF.